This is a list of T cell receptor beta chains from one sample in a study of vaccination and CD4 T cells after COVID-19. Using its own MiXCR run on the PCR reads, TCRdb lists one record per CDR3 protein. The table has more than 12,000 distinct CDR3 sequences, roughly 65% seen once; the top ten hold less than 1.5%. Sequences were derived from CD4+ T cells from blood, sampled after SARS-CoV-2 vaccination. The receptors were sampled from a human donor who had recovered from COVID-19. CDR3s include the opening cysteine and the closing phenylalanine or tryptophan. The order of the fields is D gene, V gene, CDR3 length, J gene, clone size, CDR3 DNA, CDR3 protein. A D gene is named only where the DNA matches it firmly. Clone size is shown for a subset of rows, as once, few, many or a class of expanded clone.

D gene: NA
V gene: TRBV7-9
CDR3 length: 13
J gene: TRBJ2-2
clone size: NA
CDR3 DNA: TGTGCCAGCAGCTTATTGGGGACCGGGGAGCTGTTTTTT
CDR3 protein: CASSLLGTGELFF

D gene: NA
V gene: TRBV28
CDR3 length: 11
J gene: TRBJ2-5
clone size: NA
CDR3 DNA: TGTGCCAGCAGGGTAGATGAGACCCAGTACTTC
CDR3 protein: CASRVDETQYF

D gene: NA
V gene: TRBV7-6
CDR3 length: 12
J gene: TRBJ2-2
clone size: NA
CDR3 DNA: TGTGCCAGCAGCTCCAATATCGGGGAGCTGTTTTTT
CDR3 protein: CASSSNIGELFF

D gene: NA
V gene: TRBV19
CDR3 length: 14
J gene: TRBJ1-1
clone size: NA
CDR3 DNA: TGTGCCAGTAGGACCAGGACCACCGACACTGAAGCTTTCTTT
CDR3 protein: CASRTRTTDTEAFF

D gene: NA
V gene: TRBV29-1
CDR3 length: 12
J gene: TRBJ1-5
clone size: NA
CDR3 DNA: TGCAGCGTTGGGGGAGGGGGGCAGCCCCAGCATTTT
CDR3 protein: CSVGGGGQPQHF

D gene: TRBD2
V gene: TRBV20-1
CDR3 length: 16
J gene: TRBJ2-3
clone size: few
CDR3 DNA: TGCAGTGCTGGAGTCGGTGCGGGAGGGCTGGCAGATACGCAGTATTTT
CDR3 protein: CSAGVGAGGLADTQYF

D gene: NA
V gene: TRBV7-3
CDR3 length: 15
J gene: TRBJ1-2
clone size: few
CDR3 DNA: TGTGCCAGCAGCTTACAAAGGGGCCAGTATGGTGGCTACACCTTC
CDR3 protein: CASSLQRGQYGGYTF

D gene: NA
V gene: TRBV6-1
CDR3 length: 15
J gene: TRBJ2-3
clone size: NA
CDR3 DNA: TGTGCCAGCAGTGCCAGAGTCAGCGAAAGAGATACGCAGTATTTT
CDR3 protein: CASSARVSERDTQYF

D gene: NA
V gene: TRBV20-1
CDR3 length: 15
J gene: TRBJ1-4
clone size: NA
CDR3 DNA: TGCAGTGCCGTAAATGTCGCAGGGACTAATGAAAAACTGTTTTTT
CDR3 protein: CSAVNVAGTNEKLFF

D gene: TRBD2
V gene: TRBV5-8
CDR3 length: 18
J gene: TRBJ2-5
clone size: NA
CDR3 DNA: TGTGCCAGCAGCTTGTTGGCCGGGACTAGCGGGAGTAAAGAGACCCAGTACTTC
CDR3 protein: CASSLLAGTSGSKETQYF

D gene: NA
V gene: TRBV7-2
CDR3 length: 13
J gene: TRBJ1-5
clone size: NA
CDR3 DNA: TGTGCCAGCAGCTTTAAAGCAGACCAGCCCCAGCATTTT
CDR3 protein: CASSFKADQPQHF

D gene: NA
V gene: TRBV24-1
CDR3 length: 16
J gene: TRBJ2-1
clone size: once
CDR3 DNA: TGTGCCACCCATCCTGGGGGTCTATCTACCTACAATGAGCAGTTCTTC
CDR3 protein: CATHPGGLSTYNEQFF

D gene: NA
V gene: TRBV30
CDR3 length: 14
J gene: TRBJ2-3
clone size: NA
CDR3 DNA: TGTGCCTGGGGGCGGCCGCCCATCACAGATACGCAGTATTTT
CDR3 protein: CAWGRPPITDTQYF

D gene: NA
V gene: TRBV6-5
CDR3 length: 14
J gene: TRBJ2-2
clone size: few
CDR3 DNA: TGTGCCAGCAGTTACTCTCGAGACACCGGGGAGCTGTTTTTT
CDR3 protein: CASSYSRDTGELFF

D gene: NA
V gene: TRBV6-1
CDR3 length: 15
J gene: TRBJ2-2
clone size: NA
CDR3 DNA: TGTGCCAGCAGTGAATACAGGACAGACACCGGGGAGCTGTTTTTT
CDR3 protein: CASSEYRTDTGELFF

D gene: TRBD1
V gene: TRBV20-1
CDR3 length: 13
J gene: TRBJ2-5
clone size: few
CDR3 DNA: TGCAGTGCAAAGGAAGGGGGCGAAGAGACCCAGTACTTC
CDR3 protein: CSAKEGGEETQYF

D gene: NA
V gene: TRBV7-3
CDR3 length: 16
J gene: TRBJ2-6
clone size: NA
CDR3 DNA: TGTGCCAGCAGCCTAGGGGGGGGCTCTGGGGCCAACGTCCTGACTTTC
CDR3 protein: CASSLGGGSGANVLTF

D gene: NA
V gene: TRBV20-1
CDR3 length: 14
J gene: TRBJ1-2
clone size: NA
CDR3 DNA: TGCAGTGCTCACACAAGAGACGGGAACTATGGCTACACCTTC
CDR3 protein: CSAHTRDGNYGYTF

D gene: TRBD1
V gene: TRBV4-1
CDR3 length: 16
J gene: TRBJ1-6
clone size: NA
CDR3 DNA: TGCGCCAGCTCGAGGGGAAGACAGGGGAAAAATTCACCCCTCCACTTT
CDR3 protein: CASSRGRQGKNSPLHF

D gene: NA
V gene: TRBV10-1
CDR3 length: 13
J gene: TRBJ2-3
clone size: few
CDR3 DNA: TGCGCCAGCAGTGGACAGACCAAAGATACGCAGTATTTT
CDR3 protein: CASSGQTKDTQYF

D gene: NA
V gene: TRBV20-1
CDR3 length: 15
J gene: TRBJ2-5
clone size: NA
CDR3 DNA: TGCAGTGCTAGAGATGTCTCTCCGACCGTAGAGACCCAGTACTTC
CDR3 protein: CSARDVSPTVETQYF

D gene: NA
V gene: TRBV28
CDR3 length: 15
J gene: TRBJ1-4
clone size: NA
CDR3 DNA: TGTGCCAGCAGTTTACTACCGAGCAGGCGGGAAAAACTGTTTTTT
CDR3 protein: CASSLLPSRREKLFF

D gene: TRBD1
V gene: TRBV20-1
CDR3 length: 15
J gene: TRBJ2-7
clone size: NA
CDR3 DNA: TGCAGTGCCAGTACAGGGGCCAGCCCCCACTACGAGCAGTACTTC
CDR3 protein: CSASTGASPHYEQYF

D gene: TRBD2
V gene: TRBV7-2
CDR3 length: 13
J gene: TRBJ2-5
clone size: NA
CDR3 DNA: TGTGCCAGCAGACCAGCGGGGGGAGAGACCCAGTACTTC
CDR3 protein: CASRPAGGETQYF

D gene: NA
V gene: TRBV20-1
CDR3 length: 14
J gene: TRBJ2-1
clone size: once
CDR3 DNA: TGCAGTGCTAGACAGACCGACTCCTACAATGAGCAGTTCTTC
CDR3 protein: CSARQTDSYNEQFF

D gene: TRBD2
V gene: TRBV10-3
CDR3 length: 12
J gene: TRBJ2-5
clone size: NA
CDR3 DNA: TGTGCCATCAGTGCGGGAGGAGAGACCCAGTACTTC
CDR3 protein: CAISAGGETQYF

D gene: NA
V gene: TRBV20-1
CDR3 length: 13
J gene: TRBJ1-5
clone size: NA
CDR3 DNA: TGCAGTGCTAAACAGGCAAGCAATCAGCCCCAGCATTTT
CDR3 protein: CSAKQASNQPQHF